This T cell receptor (beta chain) originates from a study of tumor and adjacent non-tumor tissue in lung cancer. The library came from three nested PCR rounds adapted from ARM-PCR protocols. MiXCR, applied by TCRdb to the multiplex PCR reads, yields one record per CDR3 protein. The sample yields over 85,000 distinct CDR3 sequences, about 80% seen once. The germline CDR1 and CDR2 sequences are SGHAT and FQNNGV. CDR3 length: 15 residues. Of note for this clonotype: One end of the junction varies from germline; a read error may be responsible.

RNA was extracted from bulk tissue without any cell sorting. The material sequenced was lung tumor tissue. The clonotype originates from a man in his 70s with non-small cell lung cancer. The chain employs TRBV11-2 and TRBJ1-4, with D perhaps matching TRBD1 (6 bases). The CDR3 reads CAISRHGTSNEKLFF. CDR3 coding DNA: TGTGCCATCAGCAGACATGGGACAAGTAATGAAAAACTGTTTTTT.